These 8 T cell receptor beta chains came from one sample sequenced in a study of T cells in Graves' hyperthyroidism and ophthalmopathy. TCR beta CDR3 region amplification was performed from RNA transcripts. Researchers ran a first-round RT-PCR on the TCR CDR3 using the HTBI primer set. TCRdb processed the multiplex PCR reads anew with MiXCR; each CDR3 protein has one entry. Here the sample spans fewer than 850,000 distinct CDR3 sequences, 17% being singletons. Material for sequencing was blood. These TCRs come from a man aged 45-65 years with Graves' hyperthyroidism.

This clonotype was counted ten times or more. The chain joins TRBV29-1 to TRBJ2-1; D is undetermined. Per the germline V gene, CDR1 is SQVTM and CDR2 is ANQGSEA. This CDR3 contains 19 residues. The V end was cut by 5 bases, the J end by 4 bases, with 30 bases between. This CDR3 reads CSVRVWRITSGSVYNEQFF. Here the CDR3 DNA reads TGCAGCGTTAGGGTGTGGAGAATCACCTCCGGATCTGTATACAATGAGCAGTTCTTC.

This clonotype was seen a handful of times. This chain uses TRBV7-9 with TRBJ2-2; the match to TRBD2 covers 8 bases. Germline CDR1 is SEHNR and CDR2 is FQNEAQ (reference sequence). V gave up 2 bases and J gave up 8 bases; unmatched junction bases: 1. The CDR3 is made up of 13 amino acids. The CDR3 DNA reads TGTGCCAGCAGCTTACAGCGGGAGGGGGAGCTGTTTTTT. It is translated as CASSLQREGELFF.

This clonotype was counted between two and nine times. The chain links TRBV4-3 to TRBJ2-2, with D perhaps matching TRBD2 (6 bases). Trimming left V 0 bases short and J 4 bases short, with 15 bases between. Germline V CDR1 and CDR2: LGHNA, YSLEER. This CDR3 is built from 17 residues. The CDR3 reads CASSQDLRGSGTGELFF. The DNA for the CDR3 is TGCGCCAGCAGCCAAGATCTACGGGGGAGCGGCACCGGGGAGCTGTTTTTT.

There are many counts of this clonotype. This chain connects TRBV28 to TRBJ2-6; possible D gene TRBD1, 5 bases. The V gene lost 6 bases and the J gene lost 0 bases, with 18 bases spanning the gap. This CDR3 has 18 amino acids. Germline values: CDR1 MDHEN, CDR2 SYDVKM. In nucleotides, the CDR3 is TGTGCCAGCAGCCCTTTCTCTGGGGCCGGCTCTGGGGCCAACGTCCTGACTTTC. This gives the protein CASSPFSGAGSGANVLTF. The whole variable domain, remainder taken from reference TRBV28 and TRBJ2-6, is DVKVTQSSRYLVKRTGEKVFLECVQDMDHENMFWYRQDPGLGLRLIYFSYDVKMKEKGDIPEGYSVSREKKERFSLILESASTNQTSMYLCASSPFSGAGSGANVLTFGAGSRLTVL.

The chain has TRBV28 and TRBJ2-5; 7 bases line up with TRBD1. The germline V gene has CDR1 MDHEN and CDR2 SYDVKM. Trimming removed 4 bases from V and 4 bases from J; junction bases left unmatched: 6. The CDR3 spans 14 residues. The CDR3 nucleotides are TGTGCCAGCAGTTCCGGACAGGTTTTAGAGACCCAGTACTTC. Its protein is CASSSGQVLETQYF. Together with reference TRBV28 and TRBJ2-5, the CDR3 gives the full variable domain: DVKVTQSSRYLVKRTGEKVFLECVQDMDHENMFWYRQDPGLGLRLIYFSYDVKMKEKGDIPEGYSVSREKKERFSLILESASTNQTSMYLCASSSGQVLETQYFGPGTRLLVL.

CDR3 sequence (DNA): TGCAGCGTTGAGGTACAGGGTGGCACTGAAGCTTTCTTT. Its protein product is CSVEVQGGTEAFF. V gene TRBV29-1 combines with J gene TRBJ1-1, with D perhaps matching TRBD1 (6 bases). Germline V lookup: CDR1 SQVTM, CDR2 ANQGSEA. This CDR3 contains 13 residues. Trimming took off 3 bases at V and 4 bases at J, with 12 bases between the two ends.

This clonotype was recorded once. The CDR3 nucleotides are TGCGCCAGCAGCCAGGAATTCCGGGACAGGGGTGGCTACACCTTC. It yields the protein CASSQEFRDRGGYTF. The V and J genes are TRBV4-1 and TRBJ1-2; TRBD1 matches 10 bases. The germline gives CDR1 MGHRA, CDR2 YSYEKL. The CDR3 runs 15 residues. V lost 3 bases, J lost 7 bases, and 8 bases stayed unmatched.

Ten or more counts support this clonotype. The rearrangement links TRBV28 to TRBJ1-2; TRBD1 is a possible D gene (5 bases). Trimming removed 7 bases from V and 7 bases from J, with 19 bases in between. The CDR3 runs 14 residues. Looked up from germline, CDR1 is MDHEN and CDR2 is SYDVKM. The CDR3 reads CASTNSGPGLGYTF. The DNA for the CDR3 is TGTGCCAGCACTAACTCGGGACCGGGACTTGGCTACACCTTC.